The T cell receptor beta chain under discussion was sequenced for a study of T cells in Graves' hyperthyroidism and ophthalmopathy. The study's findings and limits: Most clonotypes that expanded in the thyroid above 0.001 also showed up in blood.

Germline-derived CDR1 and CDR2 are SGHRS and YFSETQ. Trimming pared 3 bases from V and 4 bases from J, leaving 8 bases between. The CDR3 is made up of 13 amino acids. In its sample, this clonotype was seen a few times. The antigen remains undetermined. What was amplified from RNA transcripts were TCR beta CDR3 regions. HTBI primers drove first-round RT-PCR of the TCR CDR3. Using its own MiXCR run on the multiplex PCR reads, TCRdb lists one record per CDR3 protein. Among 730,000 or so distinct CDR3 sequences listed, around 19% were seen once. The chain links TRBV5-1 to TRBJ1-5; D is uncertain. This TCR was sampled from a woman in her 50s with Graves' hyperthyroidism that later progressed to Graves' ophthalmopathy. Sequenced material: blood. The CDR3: CASSSDVNQPQHF. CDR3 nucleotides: TGCGCCAGCAGCTCCGACGTAAATCAGCCCCAGCATTTT.